The clone carrying this T cell receptor beta chain was found a few times. The sample comes from a study of CD8 T cells in ankylosing spondylitis. With molecular barcodes, quantitative 5'-RACE was used to make the TCR beta libraries. TCRdb fed the 5' RACE reads into MiXCR, producing one record per CDR3 protein. The table shows 150,000 to 200,000 distinct CDR3 sequences, with about 32% occurring only once. This CDR3 comprises 16 residues. V shed 2 bases and J shed 0 bases, with 8 bases lying between them. V is TRBV12-3 or TRBV12-4 and J is TRBJ2-6; D uncertain. The sequenced sample consisted of synovial fluid, either unsorted or a sorted T cell fraction (not recorded which). The sequence was obtained from a male donor with ankylosing spondylitis. In DNA form, the CDR3 reads TGTGCCAGCAGTTTATCTGGGCCCTCTGGGGCCAACGTCCTGACTTTC. As protein: CASSLSGPSGANVLTF.